Listed below are T cell receptor beta chains from one sample, sequenced in a study of blood T cell repertoires in COVID-19. Sequencing used immunoSEQ multiplex PCR; TCRdb keeps in-frame clones, though not all of them. The sample shows 45,000 to 60,000 clones, 80% to 90% of them seen only once. Sequencing was carried out using peripheral blood. The receptor source for this set is a man in his 60s with acute or convalescent COVID-19. CDR3s leave out the opening cysteine and the closing phenylalanine or tryptophan.

J gene,V gene,CDR3 protein
TRBJ1-2,TRBV5-5,ASSLGQNYGYT
TRBJ1-5,TRBV7-2,ASSLTQGAGQPQH
TRBJ1-1,TRBV5-6,ASSSRGRKTEAF
TRBJ2-5,TRBV11-3,ASSQGRGVQETQY
TRBJ1-1,TRBV7-9,ASSPSQGSPEAF
TRBJ2-3,TRBV9,ASSVLAGITTDTQY
TRBJ2-3,TRBV9,ASSVLQGTDTQY
TRBJ2-7,TRBV29-1,SVETGIDEQY
TRBJ1-5,TRBV5-1,ASSPGTGGNQPQH
TRBJ2-5,TRBV5-1,ASRAVDFQETQY
TRBJ2-2,TRBV9,ASSGNRDRTGELF
TRBJ1-2,TRBV21-1,ASPDRVPCANYGYT
TRBJ1-1,TRBV28,ASIRTVNTEAF
TRBJ2-5,TRBV12-3/TRBV12-4,ASSPRQETQY
TRBJ1-4,TRBV27,ASSLIGQGSSTNEKLF
TRBJ1-2,TRBV24-1,ATSDGISEGYGYT
TRBJ1-1,TRBV7-9,ASQQESNTEAF
TRBJ2-3,TRBV4-1,ASSQREGLTQY
TRBJ1-1,TRBV25-1,ASSESGVGTEAF
TRBJ2-3,TRBV4-1,ASSPQLGGTSTDTQY
TRBJ1-2,TRBV7-2,ASSLQKTDFYGYT
TRBJ2-3,TRBV19,ASRRLAGVTDTQY
TRBJ2-7,TRBV7-2,ASSPQGVGSYEQY
TRBJ1-1,TRBV19,ASSIGGTWGAVEAF
TRBJ2-7,TRBV6-1,ASSEVRRGSDEQY
TRBJ1-1,TRBV7-2,ASSFQSGQGNTEAF
TRBJ1-1,TRBV11-2,ASSRDSAIVNTEAF
TRBJ1-1,TRBV6-6,ASRGQQGPAF
TRBJ2-7,TRBV7-2,ASSLEAEAGAGQY
TRBJ2-2,TRBV5-4,ASSQPRGQASSTGELF
TRBJ2-3,TRBV4-2,ASSQDSGGADTQY
TRBJ2-5,TRBV9,ASSLTGLGGQETQY
TRBJ1-1,TRBV24-1,ATSEWTGEAF
TRBJ1-1,TRBV5-4,ASSFDFNSYTEAF
TRBJ2-3,TRBV7-2,ASSSSSGGFTDTQY
TRBJ2-3,TRBV7-9,ASSPPTAPSTDTQY
TRBJ1-5,TRBV27,ASRGRVDNQPQH
TRBJ1-4,TRBV9,ASSARQGGNEKLF
TRBJ2-1,TRBV3-1/TRBV3-2,ASSLGQGLTYNEQF
TRBJ2-1,TRBV3-1/TRBV3-2,ASSQGSGVGEQF
TRBJ1-1,TRBV5-1,ASSLFAGTEAF
TRBJ1-1,TRBV30,AYRPREKNTEAF
TRBJ1-1,TRBV29-1,SAGGLPNTEAF
TRBJ1-5,TRBV5-8,ASSFDRGGNQPQH
TRBJ1-5,TRBV19,ASSWAGRRQPQH
TRBJ2-7,TRBV6-1,ASSGPGQGVLHEQY